These 30 T cell receptor beta chains were all obtained from the same sample, sequenced in a study of regulatory T cells in long-lasting Graves disease. Specified time point: persistent/refractory GD, antithyroid drugs over 5 years with positive TRAb. PBMCs provided the RNA from which the TCR library was made. Library construction for TCR beta used iRepertoire HTBI primers and Arm-PCR of CDR3 regions. TCRdb fed the multiplex PCR reads into MiXCR, producing one record per CDR3 protein. The data contain hundreds of thousands of distinct CDR3 sequences, over 20% of them seen just once; the ten biggest clones take up 13% to 15%. Material: peripheral blood mononuclear cells (PBMCs), obtained when the disease was refractory, from a patient treated with antithyroid drugs. The receptors were sampled from a female donor with Graves disease.

The V call is TRBV5-1, the J call TRBJ1-2; D call uncertain. In germline, CDR1 is SGHRS, CDR2 YFSETQ. V gave up 0 bases and J gave up 3 bases, with 12 bases separating them. There are 15 residues in the CDR3. The CDR3 sequence: CASSLGHGPHYGYTF. The CDR3 DNA sequence: TGCGCCAGCAGCTTGGGGCACGGGCCTCACTATGGCTACACCTTC.

This clonotype came up many times. The chain joins TRBV24-1 to TRBJ2-7, with 9 bases aligning to TRBD2. The trim removed 2 bases at V and 6 bases at J, leaving 4 bases unmatched. CDR1 KGHDR and CDR2 SFDVKD come from the germline V gene. The CDR3 spans 14 residues. The CDR3 DNA is TGTGCCACCAGTGATTCGGGACTAGCAGGCGAGCAGTACTTC. It is translated as CATSDSGLAGEQYF.

This clonotype was recorded at least ten times. The V and J genes are TRBV12-3 or TRBV12-4 and TRBJ2-2; 8 bases are a match to TRBD1. V was clipped by 4 bases and J by 5 bases; unmatched bases: 6. The CDR3 totals 15 residues. The CDR3 here is CASSYWTGQTGELFF. For the CDR3, the DNA is TGTGCCAGCAGTTACTGGACAGGGCAAACCGGGGAGCTGTTTTTT.

This clonotype occurred a few times. The genes are TRBV3-1 and TRBJ2-3, with D possibly TRBD2 on 5 matching bases. CDR3 length equals 12 residues. The germline gives CDR1 LGHDT, CDR2 YNNKEL (reference sequence). Deletions cut 3 bases from V and 5 bases from J, with 6 bases between. For the CDR3, the DNA is TGTGCCAGCAGCCAGAGGGAAGATACGCAGTATTTT. The encoded protein is CASSQREDTQYF.

The chain joins TRBV20-1 to TRBJ1-1; D is perhaps TRBD1 (5 bases). The CDR3 spans 13 residues. Germline CDR1 reads DFQATT; CDR2 reads SNEGSKA (reference sequence). V was cut by 6 bases and J by 4 bases, with 15 bases left in between. The CDR3 spells CSAPRQGGTEAFF. In DNA form, the CDR3 reads TGCAGTGCCCCCCGGCAGGGAGGCACTGAAGCTTTCTTT.

This clonotype was observed many times. V and J are TRBV6-2 or TRBV6-3 and TRBJ2-7; D might be TRBD2 (5 bases). In germline, CDR1 is MNHEY, CDR2 SVGEGT. There are 13 residues in the CDR3. The V gene lost 6 bases and the J gene lost 1 base, with 10 bases spanning the gap. For the CDR3, the DNA is TGTGCCAGCAGAACTCCGGGGTCCTACGAGCAGTACTTC. Residues: CASRTPGSYEQYF.

The chain is built from TRBV19 and TRBJ2-7; D unresolved. Trimming stripped 5 bases from V and 0 bases from J, with 11 bases between. The length of the CDR3 is 14 residues. The germline V gene encodes CDR1 LNHDA and CDR2 SQIVND (reference sequence). CDR3: CASSVSASSYEQYF. The CDR3 DNA sequence: TGTGCCAGTAGTGTCAGTGCAAGCTCCTACGAGCAGTACTTC.

The V and J genes are TRBV6-2 or TRBV6-3 and TRBJ1-1, with D tentatively TRBD1 (6 bases). Germline-derived CDR1 and CDR2 are MNHEY and SVGEGT. The CDR3 has 14 residues. With 6 bases removed from V and 5 bases from J, the gap between germline ends came to 16 bases. This chain's CDR3 is CASRSPYRATEAFF. Here the CDR3 DNA reads TGTGCCAGCAGGTCCCCCTACAGGGCGACTGAAGCTTTCTTT.

This clonotype was observed many times. The rearrangement joins TRBV2 to TRBJ2-7; D is possibly TRBD1 (6 bases). CDR1 SNHLY and CDR2 FYNNEI come from the germline V gene. Trimming removed 3 bases from V and 3 bases from J, with 18 bases in between. The length of the CDR3 is 16 residues. As DNA, the CDR3 is TGTGCCAGCAGTGATATTCCGCGCAGGGGCGGCTACGAGCAGTACTTC. Protein: CASSDIPRRGGYEQYF.

On this clonotype itself: A much larger clone lies a single base off, so this may be a read error. This chain uses TRBV11-2 with TRBJ2-5, with TRBD2 as a possible D gene (5 bases). V lost 1 base, J lost 7 bases, and 16 bases lay in between. The CDR3 sequence is 15 residues long. The germline CDR1 and CDR2 sequences are SGHAT and FQNNGV. CDR3 in DNA: TGTGCCAGCAGCTTAGCCCTATACCCGGCGGGGACCCAGTACTTC. This gives the protein CASSLALYPAGTQYF. The full variable domain, its missing parts supplied by reference TRBV11-2 and TRBJ2-5, is EAGVAQSPRYKIIEKRQSVAFWCNPISGHATLYWYQQILGQGPKLLIQFQNNGVVDDSQLPKDRFSAERLKGVDSTLKIQPAKLEDSAVYLCASSLALYPAGTQYFGPGTRLLVL.

This clonotype appeared a few times. The chain is built from TRBV27 and TRBJ1-1; D gene uncertain. CDR3 length equals 17 residues. Trimming pared 0 bases from V and 0 bases from J, leaving 14 bases between. CDR1 MNHEY and CDR2 SMNVEV come from the germline V gene (reference sequence). This CDR3 is CASSLSTVLGMNTEAFF. Written as DNA, the CDR3 is TGTGCCAGCAGTTTATCTACAGTACTAGGAATGAACACTGAAGCTTTCTTT.

This clonotype was seen a handful of times. The rearrangement joins TRBV7-9 to TRBJ2-2; 8 bases align to TRBD1. CDR3 length: 17 residues. Trimming removed 0 bases from V and 3 bases from J; junction bases left unmatched: 6. Germline lookup yields CDR1 SEHNR and CDR2 FQNEAQ (reference sequence). CDR3 loop: CASSLARQGFHTGELFF. CDR3 sequence (DNA): TGTGCCAGCAGCTTAGCGCGACAGGGGTTTCACACCGGGGAGCTGTTTTTT.

The J gene is TRBJ1-5, the V gene TRBV10-2; D is unresolved. This CDR3 spans 13 amino acids. Germline assignment: CDR1 WSHSY and CDR2 SAAADI. Trimming took 4 bases from V and 11 from J, leaving 15 bases between them. Here the CDR3 DNA reads TGCGCCAGCAGTGGAATAACCTCCCAGGCCCAGCATTTT. Protein sequence: CASSGITSQAQHF.

The rearrangement joins TRBV20-1 to TRBJ2-3; tentatively, D is TRBD1 or TRBD2 (5 bases each). Trimming stripped 3 bases from V and 0 bases from J, with 13 bases between. The CDR3 consists of 15 residues. Germline V gene sequence: CDR1 DFQATT, CDR2 SNEGSKA (reference sequence). As DNA, the CDR3 is TGCAGTGCTAGCGGGGCCGAAGCTAGCACAGATACGCAGTATTTT. Protein sequence: CSASGAEASTDTQYF.

A few counts support this clonotype. This chain uses TRBV28 with TRBJ1-1; TRBD1 is a possible D gene (5 bases). Trimming removed 1 base at V and 7 bases at J, with 10 bases between. Germline V gene lookup returns CDR1 MDHEN and CDR2 SYDVKM. The CDR3 runs to 13 residues. CDR3 nucleotide sequence: TGTGCCAGCAGTTTATATGGGGGGAGTGAAGCTTTCTTT. This translates into CASSLYGGSEAFF.

This clonotype has a count of ten or more. J is TRBJ2-6 and V is TRBV10-3; unclear D gene. CDR1 and CDR2 from the germline V gene are ENHRY and SYGVKD. The length of the CDR3 is 15 residues. Trimming left V 0 bases short and J 0 bases short, with 3 bases between. The CDR3 sequence: CAISESTSGANVLTF. The DNA for the CDR3 is TGTGCCATCAGTGAGTCCACCTCTGGGGCCAACGTCCTGACTTTC.

The V call is TRBV4-1, the J call TRBJ1-6; 11 positions match TRBD1. Germline CDR1 and CDR2: MGHRA and YSYEKL. The ends lost 2 bases at V and 8 bases at J; junction bases unmatched: 14. This CDR3 has 19 residues. CDR3 loop: CASSQQLNSGTGGYSPLHF. The CDR3 DNA sequence: TGCGCCAGCAGCCAACAACTTAACTCCGGGACAGGGGGATATTCACCCCTCCACTTT.

The chain joins TRBV20-1 to TRBJ1-5; no definite D call. V was clipped by 0 bases and J by 10 bases, with 10 bases between them. This CDR3 has 12 amino acids. Germline V CDR1 and CDR2: DFQATT, SNEGSKA (reference sequence). The CDR3 here is CSAREGEDPQHF. CDR3 DNA sequence: TGCAGTGCTAGAGAAGGAGAAGACCCCCAGCATTTT.

In this sample, this clonotype turned up many times. The rearrangement joins TRBV6-1 to TRBJ2-5, with D maybe TRBD1 (6 bases). Germline V gives CDR1 MNHNS, CDR2 SASEGT. This CDR3 is built from 15 residues. The V and J ends lost 5 bases and 1 base respectively, with 14 bases between them. The DNA for the CDR3 is TGTGCCAGCAGTCGCCTGGGGGCGGCCCAAGAGACCCAGTACTTC. The encoded protein is CASSRLGAAQETQYF.

The sample holds a few counts of this clonotype. The CDR3 here is CASSRQYNEQFF. The CDR3 DNA reads TGTGCCAGCAGCCGCCAGTACAATGAGCAGTTCTTC. This chain links TRBV3-1 with TRBJ2-1; unclear D gene. This CDR3 has 12 amino acids. The V and J ends lost 4 bases and 4 bases respectively, with 5 bases between them. Germline CDR1 is LGHDT and CDR2 is YNNKEL (reference sequence).

A few counts support this clonotype. V is TRBV30 and J is TRBJ2-6, with 9 bases that match TRBD1. The V gene's germline CDR1 is GTSNPN and CDR2 SVGIG (reference sequence). J gave up 2 bases and V 3 bases, and 8 bases lay outside the gene matches. The CDR3 runs 17 residues. CDR3 nucleotides: TGTGCCTGGAGGAGGGGACAGGGTAGGGCTGGGGCCAACGTCCTGACTTTC. Protein sequence: CAWRRGQGRAGANVLTF.

V gene TRBV20-1 combines with J gene TRBJ2-5; 10 positions agree with TRBD2. V trimming: 6 bases; J trimming: 3 bases; junction bases outside the gene matches: 10. This CDR3 has 15 residues. CDR1 and CDR2 (germline): DFQATT, SNEGSKA (reference sequence). The CDR3 DNA is TGCAGTGCAGGCCCCGCTAGCGGGAGCAAAGAGACCCAGTACTTC. It translates to CSAGPASGSKETQYF.

This clonotype showed up just once. The chain joins TRBV19 to TRBJ2-3, with 8 bases aligning to TRBD2. This CDR3 region has 15 residues. The J segment lost 1 base and the V segment lost 10 bases, leaving 10 bases of the junction unmatched. Germline V lookup: CDR1 LNHDA, CDR2 SQIVND (reference sequence). This CDR3 is CATNEGAGGTDTQYF. The CDR3 nucleotides read TGTGCCACCAACGAGGGAGCGGGGGGCACAGATACGCAGTATTTT.

The chain uses TRBV20-1 and TRBJ2-1; the match to TRBD2 covers 9 bases. The length of the CDR3 is 14 residues. V shed 5 bases, J shed 3 bases, and the junction held 5 bases outside the gene matches. Per germline, CDR1 DFQATT and CDR2 SNEGSKA (reference sequence). CDR3 nucleotide sequence: TGCAGTGCTGCTAGCGGGGCGATCTACAATGAGCAGTTCTTC. Amino acids: CSAASGAIYNEQFF.

This clonotype was recorded many times. The chain is built from TRBV2 and TRBJ2-1, with D tentatively TRBD2 (5 bases). Germline V gene lookup returns CDR1 SNHLY and CDR2 FYNNEI. The germline V and J ends were trimmed by 4 bases and 4 bases, with 11 bases remaining between them. This CDR3 is 14 amino acids long. CDR3 DNA: TGTGCCAGCAGTGGACAAGCGGCTTACAATGAGCAGTTCTTC. It translates to CASSGQAAYNEQFF.

This clonotype was seen repeatedly, ten times or more. This chain uses TRBV3-1 with TRBJ1-2, with D maybe TRBD1 (5 bases). CDR1 is LGHDT, CDR2 YNNKEL, per germline (reference sequence). There are 16 residues in the CDR3. Trimming stripped 0 bases from V and 7 bases from J, with 18 bases between. CDR3 sequence reads: CASSQDGQGGRPGYTF. In DNA, the CDR3 is TGTGCCAGCAGCCAAGATGGGCAGGGCGGCCGTCCTGGCTACACCTTC.

This clonotype was seen a handful of times. This rearrangement joins TRBV14 to TRBJ1-2; tentatively, D is TRBD1 (6 bases). V was shortened by 2 bases and J by 4 bases, with 20 bases between the two germline ends. Germline CDR1 and CDR2: SGHDN and FVKESK. This CDR3 has 17 residues. Here the CDR3 reads CASSQKFGTPKFYGYTF. In DNA, the CDR3 is TGTGCCAGCAGCCAAAAATTCGGGACACCTAAGTTCTATGGCTACACCTTC.

This clonotype was counted at least ten times. The chain employs TRBV2 and TRBJ2-2, with D unresolved. The CDR3 has 13 amino acids. V lost 3 bases to trimming and J lost 5 bases, with 7 bases between them. CDR1 and CDR2 (germline): SNHLY, FYNNEI. The CDR3 coding sequence is TGTGCCAGCAGTGATGCAGGAACCGGGGAGCTGTTTTTT. Protein product: CASSDAGTGELFF.

In its sample, this clonotype was seen a few times. The chain has TRBV12-3 or TRBV12-4 and TRBJ2-5; 16 bases line up with TRBD2. After removal of 2 bases from V and 1 base from J, the junction contained 22 bases not matched to a gene. The CDR3 sequence is 24 residues long. The CDR3 loop reads CASSLRAPTPGLAGGPSPQETQYF. In DNA, the CDR3 is TGTGCCAGCAGTTTACGCGCCCCTACACCGGGACTAGCGGGAGGGCCCTCCCCCCAAGAGACCCAGTACTTC.

This chain connects TRBV27 to TRBJ2-3; no reliable D call. Per germline, CDR1 MNHEY and CDR2 SMNVEV (reference sequence). V was cut by 0 bases and J by 0 bases, with 10 bases left in between. This CDR3 spans 16 amino acids. Here the CDR3 reads CASSLSQDPSTDTQYF. The CDR3 DNA follows: TGTGCCAGCAGTTTATCTCAGGATCCAAGCACAGATACGCAGTATTTT.